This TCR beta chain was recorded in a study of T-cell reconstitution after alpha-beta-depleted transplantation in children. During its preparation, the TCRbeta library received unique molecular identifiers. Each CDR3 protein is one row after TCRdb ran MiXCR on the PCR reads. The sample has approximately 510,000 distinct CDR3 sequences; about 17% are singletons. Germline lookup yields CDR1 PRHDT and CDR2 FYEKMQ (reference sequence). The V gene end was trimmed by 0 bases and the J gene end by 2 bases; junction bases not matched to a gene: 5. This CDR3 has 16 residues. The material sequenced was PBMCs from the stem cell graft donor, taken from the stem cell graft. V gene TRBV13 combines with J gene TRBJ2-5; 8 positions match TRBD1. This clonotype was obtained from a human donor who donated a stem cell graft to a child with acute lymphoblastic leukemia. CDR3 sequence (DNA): TGTGCCAGCAGCTTAGGCCGGACAGGGCTTCAAGAGACCCAGTACTTC. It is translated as CASSLGRTGLQETQYF. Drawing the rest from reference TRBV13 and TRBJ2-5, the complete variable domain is AAGVIQSPRHLIKEKRETATLKCYPIPRHDTVYWYQQGPGQDPQFLISFYEKMQSDKGSIPDRFSAQQFSDYHSELNMSSLELGDSALYFCASSLGRTGLQETQYFGPGTRLLVL.